This record concerns one T cell receptor (beta chain) sequence. As originally analysed: Amplification of reference gene primers provided the estimated nucleated cell counts. The assay was immunoSEQ multiplex PCR, and TCRdb's table has in-frame clones only and misses some. The DNA was the basis for D and trimming; V, J and clone size are from that table. The sample lists roughly 460,000 clones, 80% to 90% occurring once. The data are from a study of blood T cell repertoires in COVID-19. Study in general: Material from acute and convalescent COVID-19 was sourced from the United States, Italy and Spain. T cells, B-cell-depleted T cells, or PBMCs provided the cDNA or gDNA that served as material.

Looked up from germline, CDR1 is LGHDT and CDR2 is YNNKEL (reference sequence). V gave up 3 bases and J gave up 0 bases; unmatched junction bases: 6. The CDR3 loop spans 16 amino acids. The sequence came from a man aged 18 to 30 with COVID-19, enrolled during active disease. The chain recombines TRBV3-1 (or the pseudogene TRBV3-2) with TRBJ2-3; TRBD1 matches at 7 bases. Sequenced material: peripheral blood. CDR3 loop: CASSHGTATSTDTQYF. For the CDR3, the DNA is TGTGCCAGCAGCCACGGGACAGCTACTAGCACAGATACGCAGTATTTT.